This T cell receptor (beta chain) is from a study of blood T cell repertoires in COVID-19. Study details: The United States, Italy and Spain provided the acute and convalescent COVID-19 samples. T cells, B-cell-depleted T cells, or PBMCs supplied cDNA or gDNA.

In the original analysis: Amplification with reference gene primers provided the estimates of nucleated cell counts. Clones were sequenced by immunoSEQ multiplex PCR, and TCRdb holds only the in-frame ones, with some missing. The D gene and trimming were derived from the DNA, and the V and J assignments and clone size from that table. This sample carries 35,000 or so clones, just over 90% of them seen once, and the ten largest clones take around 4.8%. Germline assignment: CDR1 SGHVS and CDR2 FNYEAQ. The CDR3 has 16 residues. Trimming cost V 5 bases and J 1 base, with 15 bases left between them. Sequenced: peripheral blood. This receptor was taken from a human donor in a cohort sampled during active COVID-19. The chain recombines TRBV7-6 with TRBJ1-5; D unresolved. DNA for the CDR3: TGTGCCAGCAGCCCCGTGGGCGGGGTGAGCAATCAGCCCCAGCATTTT. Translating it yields CASSPVGGVSNQPQHF.